Described below is a single T cell receptor beta chain sequence and its context. This record comes from a study of technical replicates of blood from a handful of donors. Here immunoSEQ multiplex PCR was the method, and the copy in TCRdb shows in-frame clones only, minus some. The sample gives 55,000 to 75,000 clones, around 91% of which show up once; about 3.6% is in the top ten. Germline lookup yields CDR1 SNHLY and CDR2 FYNNEI. The CDR3 is 13 amino acids. Trimming pared 5 bases from V and 5 bases from J, leaving 12 bases between. The material sequenced was PBMCs. This TCR came from a human donor in good health. Some clones in this sample may be carry-over from other donors' samples. The chain has TRBV2 and TRBJ1-1; no firm D call. In DNA form, the CDR3 reads TGTGCCAGCAGTCAAAGGGAGAGGACTGAAGCTTTCTTT. Translating it yields CASSQRERTEAFF.